What follows are 20 T cell receptor beta chains derived from one specimen sequenced in a study of blood T cell repertoires in COVID-19. Only in-frame clones appear in the TCRdb table, and some are missing; sequencing was by immunoSEQ multiplex PCR. The data contain some 170,000 clones, around four fifths of them seen just once; the ten biggest clones take up roughly 9.1%. The sequenced sample consisted of peripheral blood. Source of these receptors: a woman of 80 years or more with active or convalescent COVID-19.

This chain uses TRBV11-3 with TRBJ2-2; TRBD1 matches 9 bases. The germline V gene has CDR1 SGHNT and CDR2 YENEEA. The V gene end was trimmed by 5 bases and the J gene end by 0 bases; junction bases not matched to a gene: 4. The CDR3 runs 16 residues. The CDR3 region is CASSLGTGPNTGELFF. CDR3 DNA sequence: TGTGCCAGCAGCCTGGGGACAGGGCCGAACACCGGGGAGCTGTTTTTT.

The J gene is TRBJ2-2, the V gene TRBV7-2, with 9 bases fitting TRBD1. The V gene's germline CDR1 is SGHTA and CDR2 FQGNSA. Unmatched junction bases numbered 3, after V lost 2 bases and J lost 5 bases. The CDR3 runs 15 residues. The CDR3 spells CASSLWTGETGELFF. The CDR3 region has the DNA TGTGCCAGCAGCTTATGGACAGGGGAGACCGGGGAGCTGTTTTTT.

This clone is a singleton in its sample. The chain carries TRBV4-3 and TRBJ2-1, with D perhaps TRBD1 (6 bases). Per germline, CDR1 LGHNA and CDR2 YSLEER. The CDR3 has 12 residues. V was trimmed by 1 base and J by 10 bases, leaving 8 bases between them. The CDR3 sequence: CASSQAGTEQFF. The CDR3 DNA sequence: TGCGCCAGCAGCCAAGCCGGGACAGAGCAGTTCTTC.

This chain uses TRBV5-6 with TRBJ1-5; D gene unclear. CDR3 length equals 14 residues. CDR1 SGHDT and CDR2 YYEEEE come from the germline V gene. The ends were cut back, 5 bases at V and 1 base at J, with 10 bases in the middle. CDR3 in DNA: TGTGCCAGCAGTTCAACTGAGAGCAATCAGCCCCAGCATTTT. It is translated as CASSSTESNQPQHF.

V gene TRBV19 combines with J gene TRBJ1-5, with a tentative D call TRBD1 (5 bases). CDR1 is LNHDA and CDR2 is SQIVND in the germline V gene (reference sequence). CDR3 length: 15 amino acids. Trimming cost V 2 bases and J 7 bases, with 15 bases left between them. CDR3 amino acids: CASSIWGPLGQPQHF. CDR3 sequence (DNA): TGTGCCAGTAGTATATGGGGCCCCTTGGGACAGCCCCAGCATTTT.

The chain is built from TRBV18 and TRBJ1-2, with 7 nucleotides matching TRBD1. The CDR3 extends over 14 amino acids. V dropped 3 bases and J dropped 6; count of bases not matched to a gene: 7. CDR1 is KGHSH, CDR2 LQKENI, per germline. The CDR3 region has the DNA TGTGCCAGCTCACCTGGACAGGCTCTAGATGGCTACACCTTC. Encoded protein: CASSPGQALDGYTF.

V and J are TRBV3-1 (or the pseudogene TRBV3-2) and TRBJ1-1; 8 bases agree with TRBD1. The CDR3 is made up of 15 amino acids. From germline, CDR1 is LGHDT and CDR2 YNNKEL (reference sequence). The V segment lost 1 base and the J segment 2 bases; nucleotides outside the gene matches: 3. CDR3 nucleotide sequence: TGTGCCAGCAGCCAAGGGACAGGGATCAACACTGAAGCTTTCTTT. Its translation: CASSQGTGINTEAFF.

This chain joins TRBV6-1 and TRBJ2-2; 7 nucleotides align to TRBD1. CDR3 size: 16 residues. Germline V CDR1 and CDR2: MNHNS, SASEGT. V was pared by 4 bases and J by 2 bases, with 7 bases of the junction left unmatched. The CDR3 sequence: CASSGIGTENTGELFF. The DNA of the CDR3 is TGTGCCAGCAGTGGAATCGGGACAGAAAACACCGGGGAGCTGTTTTTT.

The J gene is TRBJ1-1, the V gene TRBV6-5; D is ambiguous. V shed 5 bases and J shed 3 bases, with 16 bases lying between them. The CDR3 runs to 15 residues. Germline V gene lookup returns CDR1 MNHEY and CDR2 SVGAGI. CDR3 DNA sequence: TGTGCCAGCAGTCAACGGGCCCGGGAGGACACTGAAGCTTTCTTT. This gives the protein CASSQRAREDTEAFF.

The chain couples TRBV6-6 to TRBJ1-6; 10 nucleotides line up with TRBD1. The CDR3 covers 14 residues. The germline gives CDR1 MNHNY, CDR2 SVGAGI (reference sequence). The V and J ends lost 4 bases and 10 bases, in that order; junction bases with no gene match: 4. Here the CDR3 DNA reads TGTGCCAGCAGTTTCCGACAGGGGGCCTCACCCCTCCACTTT. It translates to CASSFRQGASPLHF.

The V gene is TRBV6-5, the J gene TRBJ1-3; D not certain. The CDR3 has 15 amino acids. Between the trimmed V and J ends, which lost 6 bases and 0 bases, there was a span of 12 bases. The germline CDR1 and CDR2 sequences are MNHEY and SVGAGI. Here the CDR3 DNA reads TGTGCCAGCAGCCTAGCGCCTTTCTCTGGAAACACCATATATTTT. Amino acid sequence: CASSLAPFSGNTIYF.

This chain joins TRBV19 and TRBJ1-1, with D unclear. Germline V gene lookup returns CDR1 LNHDA and CDR2 SQIVND (reference sequence). V was shortened by 5 bases and J by 1 base, with 17 bases between the two germline ends. This CDR3 has 16 residues. The CDR3 protein is CASSAPDWASNTEAFF. The DNA for the CDR3 is TGTGCCAGTAGTGCCCCGGACTGGGCATCGAACACTGAAGCTTTCTTT.

The gene calls are TRBV7-2 and TRBJ2-5; TRBD2 matches 9 bases. Germline CDR1 reads SGHTA; CDR2 reads FQGNSA. V lost 3 bases, J lost 6 bases, and 8 bases stayed unmatched. The CDR3 is made up of 15 amino acids. CDR3 bases: TGTGCCAGCAGCTTTACCAGCGGGGGGCGGCAGACCCAGTACTTC. Its protein product is CASSFTSGGRQTQYF.

V usage is TRBV3-1 (or the pseudogene TRBV3-2) and J usage is TRBJ2-3; D unclear. This CDR3 spans 14 amino acids. The germline V and J ends were trimmed by 1 base and 3 bases, with 8 bases remaining between them. Germline CDR1 and CDR2: LGHDT and YNNKEL (reference sequence). The CDR3 sequence is CASSQGPMTDTQYF. The CDR3 DNA sequence: TGTGCCAGCAGCCAAGGTCCCATGACAGATACGCAGTATTTT.

The chain joins TRBV2 to TRBJ1-5; 9 nucleotides agree with TRBD1. The V and J ends lost 4 bases and 6 bases, in that order; junction bases with no gene match: 7. The CDR3 extends over 15 amino acids. CDR1 is SNHLY and CDR2 is FYNNEI in the germline V gene. CDR3 region: CASSGLGTGSQPQHF. The CDR3 DNA follows: TGTGCCAGCAGTGGGCTCGGGACAGGGAGTCAGCCCCAGCATTTT.

In this sample, this clone turned up once. The CDR3 DNA sequence: TGTGCCAGCAGCTTATCCGTTCAGGCAGCTGAAGCTTTCTTT. Its translation is CASSLSVQAAEAFF. The chain recombines TRBV7-2 with TRBJ1-1; the D is unclear. The V gene lost 2 bases and the J gene lost 6 bases, with 13 bases spanning the gap. From germline, CDR1 is SGHTA and CDR2 FQGNSA. CDR3 length equals 14 residues.

The chain couples TRBV7-9 to TRBJ1-5; 8 bases are shared with TRBD1. The CDR3 is 15 amino acids. Trimming removed 0 bases from V and 6 bases from J; junction bases left unmatched: 4. Germline CDR1 reads SEHNR; CDR2 reads FQNEAQ (reference sequence). In DNA, the CDR3 is TGTGCCAGCAGCTTAGCGCAGGGGGCGAGTCAGCCCCAGCATTTT. Its protein product is CASSLAQGASQPQHF.

This rearrangement joins TRBV27 to TRBJ1-5, with D unresolved. Trimming shortened V by 6 bases and J by 6 bases, and 12 bases separated the two germline ends. There are 13 residues in the CDR3. Looked up from germline, CDR1 is MNHEY and CDR2 is SMNVEV (reference sequence). As DNA, the CDR3 is TGTGCCAGCAGCCCCTGGAGGTTTCAGCCCCAGCATTTT. It is translated as CASSPWRFQPQHF.

The chain uses TRBV2 and TRBJ2-1; 11 bases map to TRBD1. CDR3 length: 14 amino acids. Germline assignment: CDR1 SNHLY and CDR2 FYNNEI. Trimming cost V 8 bases and J 8 bases; bases outside gene matches: 8. CDR3 DNA sequence: TGTGCCAGCGGCCCGGGACAGGGGGTCGATGAGCAGTTCTTC. It translates to CASGPGQGVDEQFF.

This clone showed up just a few times. The rearrangement uses TRBV6-5 and TRBJ1-2; 9 bases agree with TRBD1. In germline, CDR1 is MNHEY, CDR2 SVGAGI. The CDR3 loop spans 13 amino acids. J was trimmed by 6 bases and V by 5 bases; bases with no gene match: 4. CDR3 loop: CASSRTGDNGYTF. The DNA for the CDR3 is TGTGCCAGCAGTAGGACAGGGGACAATGGCTACACCTTC.